The 29 T cell receptor beta chains below come from one sample, sequenced in a study of tumor and adjacent non-tumor tissue in lung cancer. RNA was extracted from bulk tissue without any cell sorting. Three rounds of nested PCR, following a modified ARM-PCR protocol, produced the TCRbeta library. TCRdb reprocessed the multiplex PCR reads with MiXCR, giving one entry per CDR3 protein. The sample lists 200,000 to 250,000 distinct CDR3 sequences; 60% to 75% were seen once. Sequenced material: lung tumor tissue. Receptors originate from a man between 60 and 75 years old with non-small cell lung cancer.

In the case of this clonotype: This clone may be a read error of a much larger clone one base away. This rearrangement joins TRBV20-1 to TRBJ2-3, with no clear D. The CDR3 spans 15 residues. Germline V gives CDR1 DFQATT, CDR2 SNEGSKA (reference sequence). The chain's CDR3 is CSARGLAVGADMQYF. The CDR3 DNA is TGCAGTGCTAGAGGCCTCGCGGTGGGCGCAGATATGCAGTATTTT.

A remark on this clonotype: The junction shows a germline mismatch at one end, possibly a read error. The V gene is TRBV5-1, the J gene TRBJ2-3; a weak D match, TRBD2 (6 bases). The germline gives CDR1 SGHRS, CDR2 YFSETQ. The CDR3 is made up of 14 amino acids. CDR3 sequence reads: CANSLGLRTDTQYF. Written as DNA, the CDR3 is TGCGCCAACAGCCTAGGACTACGCACAGATACGCAGTATTTT.

This clonotype has ten or more counts. The rearrangement links TRBV5-4 to TRBJ2-6; D gene uncertain. This CDR3 has 15 residues. Germline V gives CDR1 SGHNT, CDR2 YYREEE (reference sequence). The V gene lost 0 bases and the J gene lost 1 base, with 5 bases spanning the gap. The CDR3 loop is CASSLVGSGANVLTF. The CDR3 nucleotides read TGTGCCAGCAGCTTGGTTGGATCTGGGGCCAACGTCCTGACTTTC.

The rearrangement uses TRBV5-1 and TRBJ1-5; D is unresolved. Germline lookup yields CDR1 SGHRS and CDR2 YFSETQ. V lost 0 bases to trimming and J lost 7 bases, with 14 bases between them. The CDR3 is 15 amino acids. The CDR3 DNA reads TGCGCCAGCAGCTTGGCGAGTTCCCCAGGACAGCCCCAGCATTTT. Translation: CASSLASSPGQPQHF.

This clonotype was observed a single time. One end of the junction does not line up with germline, which may come from a read error. V gene TRBV5-6 combines with J gene TRBJ1-1; 7 positions agree with TRBD1. The CDR3 is 13 residues long. Germline V lookup: CDR1 SGHDT, CDR2 YYEEEE. The CDR3 nucleotides are TGTGCCAACAGCCACGGACAGGTGACTGAAGCTTTCTTT. Protein product: CANSHGQVTEAFF.

Turning to this clonotype: Just one base apart from a much larger clone, this may be a read error. The V and J genes are TRBV6-6 and TRBJ1-5; 9 bases line up with TRBD1. The CDR3 loop spans 15 amino acids. Germline assignment: CDR1 MNHNY and CDR2 SVGAGI (reference sequence). Unmatched junction bases numbered 12, after V lost 4 bases and J lost 11 bases. CDR3 region: CASSSGTGPFESQHF. CDR3 DNA: TGTGCCAGCAGTTCCGGGACAGGGCCCTTTGAGTCCCAGCATTTT.

About this clonotype itself: This sequence may be a read error, since a much larger clone differs from it by one base. J is TRBJ2-3 and V is TRBV20-1; 8 nucleotides match TRBD1. CDR1 and CDR2 (germline): DFQATT, SNEGSKA (reference sequence). The CDR3 is made up of 15 amino acids. CDR3 bases: TGCAGTGCTAGGGGACAGGAGATACTCACAGGTACGCAGTATTTT. This translates into CSARGQEILTGTQYF.

V gene TRBV6-6 combines with J gene TRBJ2-7; D ambiguous. Germline CDR1 reads MNHNY; CDR2 reads SVGAGI (reference sequence). This CDR3 is 14 amino acids long. The V end was cut by 8 bases, the J end by 0 bases, with 14 bases between. The CDR3 region is CASGFNSDSYEQYF. CDR3 coding DNA: TGTGCCAGCGGTTTCAACAGCGACTCCTACGAGCAGTACTTC.

About this clonotype itself: A much larger clone differs by one base, so this may be a read error. V gene TRBV20-1 combines with J gene TRBJ1-2; 7 bases match TRBD1. There are 12 residues in the CDR3. CDR1 and CDR2 (germline): DFQATT, SNEGSKA (reference sequence). The CDR3 sequence: CSASRGDNGYAF. CDR3 coding DNA: TGCAGTGCTAGCAGGGGGGATAATGGCTACGCCTTC.

The chain employs TRBV7-9 and TRBJ2-2; 11 nucleotides agree with TRBD1. Per germline, CDR1 SEHNR and CDR2 FQNEAQ (reference sequence). The CDR3 is 15 amino acids. J was trimmed by 4 bases and V by 4 bases; bases with no gene match: 2. CDR3: CASSSGQGVTGELFF. The CDR3 coding sequence is TGTGCCAGCAGCTCGGGACAGGGGGTCACCGGGGAGCTGTTTTTT.

The genes are TRBV20-1 and TRBJ2-3; 11 nucleotides agree with TRBD2. Germline CDR1 DFQATT, CDR2 SNEGSKA (reference sequence). V was clipped by 5 bases and J by 14 bases; unmatched bases: 15. The CDR3 has 14 residues. The DNA of the CDR3 is TGCAGTGCTGGGACTAGCGGTAAATCAGATACACCGTATTTT. It codes for CSAGTSGKSDTPYF.

In the case of this clonotype: Because it lacks the conserved phenylalanine or tryptophan at the end, this CDR3 is likely a read error. The chain carries TRBV6-6 and TRBJ1-6, with D uncertain. This CDR3 comprises 20 residues. Trimming took 6 bases from V and 4 from J, leaving 28 bases between them. Germline V gives CDR1 MNHNY, CDR2 SVGAGI (reference sequence). The CDR3 is CASSPLGRTAEFAYNSPLHL. The CDR3 bases are TGTGCCAGCAGCCCTCTTGGACGGACCGCGGAATTTGCATATAATTCACCCCTCCACCTT.

As for this clonotype: Compared with germline, one end of the junction differs, possibly owing to a read error. The chain employs TRBV6-5 and TRBJ2-1; TRBD1 might be the D (5 bases). The V gene's germline CDR1 is MNHEY and CDR2 SVGAGI. This CDR3 is built from 17 residues. CDR3 bases: TGTGGCAGCAGTTACTCGTACAGGCCGAGCTCTTACAATGAGCAGTTCTTC. This codes for CGSSYSYRPSSYNEQFF.

This clonotype was recorded once. A read error is possible here, since a much larger clone lies one base away. The chain has TRBV6-2 or TRBV6-3 and TRBJ2-7; D gene unclear. V was cut by 8 bases and J by 2 bases, with 16 bases left in between. The CDR3 extends over 14 amino acids. Per the germline V gene, CDR1 is MNHEY and CDR2 is SVGEGT. The CDR3 region has the DNA TGTGCCAGCGACCTACAGCGTGGAACCTACGAGCAGTACTTC. Its translation: CASDLQRGTYEQYF.

The chain couples TRBV12-3 or TRBV12-4 to TRBJ2-2; a possible D gene is TRBD2 (5 bases). Trimming removed 3 bases at V and 1 base at J, with 9 bases between. This CDR3 is 15 amino acids long. CDR3 amino acids: CASSFRAGNTGELFF. Here the CDR3 DNA reads TGTGCCAGCAGTTTCCGGGCGGGGAACACCGGGGAGCTGTTTTTT.

This chain uses TRBV6-5 with TRBJ1-6; the match to TRBD1 covers 9 bases. After removal of 8 bases from V and 0 bases from J, the junction contained 5 bases not matched to a gene. The V gene's germline CDR1 is MNHEY and CDR2 SVGAGI. This CDR3 is 16 amino acids long. The CDR3 sequence: CASDPTGGSYNSPLHF. CDR3 sequence (DNA): TGTGCCAGCGACCCGACAGGGGGCTCCTATAATTCACCCCTCCACTTT.

The chain uses TRBV11-2 and TRBJ1-4; perhaps TRBD1 as D (5 bases). The germline V gene encodes CDR1 SGHAT and CDR2 FQNNGV. Trimming cost V 9 bases and J 5 bases, with 13 bases left between them. This CDR3 spans 13 amino acids. The CDR3 region is CASGTGLNEKLFF. The CDR3, as DNA: TGTGCCAGTGGCACAGGACTGAATGAAAAACTGTTTTTT.

The CDR3 protein is CANREGGDSPLHF. In DNA form, the CDR3 reads TGCGCCAACCGGGAGGGGGGTGATTCACCCCTCCACTTT. This rearrangement joins TRBV5-1 to TRBJ1-6, with a tentative D call TRBD1 (6 bases). V dropped 9 bases and J dropped 8 bases, with 15 bases sitting between them. The germline V gene encodes CDR1 SGHRS and CDR2 YFSETQ. This CDR3 has 13 residues. Looking up the rest from reference TRBV5-1 and TRBJ1-6 gives the full variable domain: KAGVTQTPRYLIKTRGQQVTLSCSPISGHRSVSWYQQTPGQGLQFLFEYFSETQRNKGNFPGRFSGRQFSNSRSEMNVSTLELGDSALYLCANREGGDSPLHFGNGTRLTVT.

The CDR3 coding sequence is TGTGCCAGCAGGGGACTAGCGGGGGGGTATACCTACAATGAGCAGTTCTTC. Translation gives CASRGLAGGYTYNEQFF. The genes are TRBV6-5 and TRBJ2-1; 16 nucleotides match TRBD2. The CDR3 covers 17 residues. The junction had 4 bases not matched to a gene; V was cut back by 6 bases and J by 2 bases. The germline gives CDR1 MNHEY, CDR2 SVGAGI.

This chain uses TRBV20-1 with TRBJ2-1; 13 bases map to TRBD2. Per germline, CDR1 DFQATT and CDR2 SNEGSKA (reference sequence). This CDR3 has 16 amino acids. Losses at the gene ends were 4 bases for V and 6 bases for J; bases not matched to a gene: 9. In DNA, the CDR3 is TGCAGTGCTACTTTCGGACTAGCGGGAGTGGGCAATGAGCAGTTCTTC. Translating gives CSATFGLAGVGNEQFF.

The V gene is TRBV7-9, the J gene TRBJ2-1; 14 bases are a match to TRBD2. The CDR3 covers 16 residues. Germline V gene lookup returns CDR1 SEHNR and CDR2 FQNEAQ (reference sequence). Trimming took 6 bases from V and 10 from J; bases not matched to a gene: 11. In DNA form, the CDR3 reads TGTGCCAGCAGACAAACTACGGGACTAGCGGGAGTGGAGCAGTTCTTC. Its translation: CASRQTTGLAGVEQFF.

Comment on this clonotype: A much more abundant neighbour one base away suggests this may be a read error. The V call is TRBV20-1, the J call TRBJ2-5; 8 bases map to TRBD1. The CDR3 has 14 amino acids. The germline gives CDR1 DFQATT, CDR2 SNEGSKA (reference sequence). This CDR3 reads CNSTQGASRGTQYF. Here the CDR3 DNA reads TGCAATTCCACCCAGGGGGCCTCCCGGGGGACCCAGTACTTC.

To note about this clonotype: Possible read error: a much larger clone is one base away. V and J are TRBV30 and TRBJ2-7; 9 positions match TRBD1. V dropped 2 bases and J dropped 6; count of bases not matched to a gene: 8. Germline values: CDR1 GTSNPN, CDR2 SVGIG (reference sequence). There are 14 residues in the CDR3. This CDR3 is CAWSTGTGCFEQYF. CDR3 sequence (DNA): TGTGCCTGGAGTACCGGGACAGGGTGCTTCGAGCAGTACTTC.

This clonotype was picked up one time. This clone may be a read error of a much larger clone one base away. The chain employs TRBV4-3 and TRBJ1-4; perhaps TRBD1 as D (5 bases). The CDR3 totals 13 residues. Germline V lookup: CDR1 LGHNA, CDR2 YSLEER. The DNA for the CDR3 is TGCGCCGGCAGCCAAGATCCAGGGGAAAAACTGTTTTTT. Residues: CAGSQDPGEKLFF.

As concerns this clonotype: At one end the junction does not follow the germline gene, possibly because of a read error. The chain has TRBV7-9 and TRBJ2-7, with a weak D call TRBD2 (5 bases). The V gene's germline CDR1 is SEHNR and CDR2 FQNEAQ (reference sequence). The CDR3 runs 14 residues. CDR3 DNA sequence: TGTGCCGGCAGCTTACACGGGGTGCCCTACGAGCAGTACTTC. It translates to CAGSLHGVPYEQYF.

On this clonotype: A much larger clone lies one base from this, so it may be a read error. The V and J genes are TRBV12-3 or TRBV12-4 and TRBJ1-1; TRBD1 might be the D (6 bases). CDR3 length: 15 residues. The CDR3 reads CASSLGRVGDTDAFF. The CDR3 nucleotides are TGTGCCAGCAGTTTAGGGCGTGTGGGGGACACTGACGCTTTCTTT.

The chain is built from TRBV20-1 and TRBJ2-1; tentative D call: TRBD2 (5 bases). CDR3 size: 12 residues. Germline V gene sequence: CDR1 DFQATT, CDR2 SNEGSKA (reference sequence). V was pared by 0 bases and J by 11 bases, with 11 bases between. The CDR3 coding sequence is TGCAGTGCTAGAGAAGAGGGTAATAAGCAGTTCTTC. It translates to CSAREEGNKQFF.

Here the CDR3 reads CASSDGPQGGETQYF. Written as DNA, the CDR3 is TGTGCCAGCAGTGATGGACCCCAGGGGGGTGAAACGCAGTATTTT. This chain uses TRBV6-1 with TRBJ2-3; D perhaps matches TRBD1 (7 bases). The CDR3 consists of 15 residues. Germline V gene lookup returns CDR1 MNHNS and CDR2 SASEGT. V lost 3 bases and J lost 9, with 19 bases in between.

This clonotype was picked up many times. The rearrangement uses TRBV12-3 or TRBV12-4 and TRBJ2-7; D gene ambiguous. Deletions cut 3 bases from V and 3 bases from J, with 6 bases between. The CDR3 runs 12 residues. CDR3 DNA: TGTGCCAGCAGTTTCGCTAGCTACGAGCAGTACTTC. It yields the protein CASSFASYEQYF.